The rows below give T cell receptor beta chains drawn from one sample of a study of identical twins. TCRdb re-analysed the 5' RACE reads in MiXCR, keeping a single row per CDR3 protein. The sample carries 1.5 million to 2 million distinct CDR3 sequences, about 30% recorded once. Sequenced input: cord blood. The receptors come from a newborn girl in good health. Each CDR3 is given with its conserved first and last residue. A D gene is named only where the DNA matches it firmly. Only part of the rows carry a size: once, few, many, or a class if the clone is expanded.

- | TRBJ2-7 | - | TRBV5-6 | CASSLQGPYNEQYF | TGTGCCAGCAGCTTGCAGGGCCCCTACAATGAGCAGTACTTC
- | TRBJ1-1 | few | TRBV13 | CASSHSGRNTEAFF | TGTGCCAGCAGCCACTCAGGGAGAAACACTGAAGCTTTCTTT
- | TRBJ1-1 | - | TRBV2 | CASSQTGFYLYTEAFF | TGTGCCAGCAGTCAAACAGGCTTTTACCTTTACACTGAAGCTTTCTTT
- | TRBJ1-4 | - | TRBV20-1 | CSARAGGWDGNEKLFF | TGCAGTGCTAGAGCGGGAGGGTGGGACGGTAATGAAAAACTGTTTTTT
- | TRBJ1-1 | - | TRBV5-1 | CASSTNNGVDTEAFF | TGCGCCAGCAGCACAAACAACGGGGTTGACACTGAAGCTTTCTTT
- | TRBJ1-2 | - | TRBV10-3 | CAISEEENYGYTF | TGTGCCATCAGTGAGGAGGAGAACTATGGCTACACCTTC
TRBD1 | TRBJ1-2 | - | TRBV27 | CASSFDRGHYGYIF | TGTGCCAGCAGTTTCGACAGGGGGCACTATGGCTACATCTTC
TRBD1 | TRBJ1-1 | - | TRBV12-3/TRBV12-4 | CASSLGDREGTEAFF | TGTGCCAGCAGTTTAGGAGACAGGGAAGGCACTGAAGCTTTCTTT
TRBD1 | TRBJ1-1 | - | TRBV6-1 | CASSERDRGRATEAFF | TGTGCCAGCAGTGAACGTGACAGGGGAAGAGCCACTGAAGCTTTCTTT
- | TRBJ1-6 | - | TRBV20-1 | CSARDPGPPRRNSPLHF | TGCAGTGCTAGGGATCCGGGTCCCCCCCGACGGAATTCACCCCTCCACTTT
- | TRBJ1-1 | few | TRBV7-2 | CASSLALPNTEAFF | TGTGCCAGCAGCTTAGCGCTCCCAAACACTGAAGCTTTCTTT
TRBD2 | TRBJ2-3 | many | TRBV6-5 | CASKGKAGLSTDTQYF | TGTGCCAGCAAGGGGAAAGCGGGACTTAGCACAGATACGCAGTATTTT
- | TRBJ1-2 | - | TRBV20-1 | CSARPPQPRYGYTF | TGCAGTGCTAGGCCCCCACAGCCACGCTATGGCTACACCTTC
TRBD1 | TRBJ1-1 | few | TRBV20-1 | CSAEGQGGTEAFF | TGCAGTGCCGAGGGACAGGGTGGGACTGAAGCTTTCTTT
TRBD2 | TRBJ2-1 | - | TRBV5-1 | CASSLWTSGGADEQFF | TGCGCCAGCAGCTTATGGACTAGCGGGGGGGCCGATGAGCAGTTCTTC
TRBD1 | TRBJ1-2 | - | TRBV5-1 | CASGPTGSDGYTF | TGCGCCAGCGGTCCGACAGGGAGTGATGGCTACACCTTC
- | TRBJ1-1 | few | TRBV12-3/TRBV12-4 | CASRLQDTEAFF | TGTGCCAGCAGGTTACAGGACACTGAAGCTTTCTTT
TRBD1 | TRBJ2-3 | - | TRBV5-8 | CASSLTSSARGLSTDTQYF | TGTGCCAGCAGCTTGACCTCAAGCGCCAGGGGGCTTAGCACAGATACGCAGTATTTT
TRBD2 | TRBJ2-5 | once | TRBV20-1 | CSAERLAGLQETQYF | TGCAGTGCCGAACGACTAGCGGGGCTCCAAGAGACCCAGTACTTC
- | TRBJ1-2 | few | TRBV6-6 | CASSYGGGPNYGYTF | TGTGCCAGCAGTTACGGGGGGGGACCTAACTATGGCTACACCTTC
- | TRBJ2-3 | few | TRBV3-1 | CASSPGESIMDTQYF | TGTGCCAGCAGCCCAGGCGAATCGATAATGGATACGCAGTATTTT
TRBD2 | TRBJ2-1 | few | TRBV20-1 | CSATGLAAYNEQFF | TGCAGTGCCACCGGGCTAGCGGCCTACAATGAGCAGTTCTTC
- | TRBJ1-1 | few | TRBV20-1 | CSARNRATEAFF | TGCAGTGCTAGAAACAGGGCCACTGAAGCTTTCTTT
TRBD1 | TRBJ1-5 | few | TRBV7-8 | CASSPTTDRAFGYSNQPQHF | TGTGCCAGCAGCCCTACAACCGACAGGGCCTTTGGGTATAGCAATCAGCCCCAGCATTTT
- | TRBJ2-1 | many | TRBV6-1 | CASNYNEQFF | TGTGCCAGCAACTACAATGAGCAGTTCTTC
- | TRBJ1-1 | - | TRBV25-1 | CASSGIMNTEAFF | TGTGCCAGCAGCGGTATCATGAACACTGAGGCTTTCTTT
TRBD1 | TRBJ2-7 | few | TRBV7-6 | CASSLLEKKKGQGLIDEQYF | TGTGCCAGCAGCTTATTGGAGAAAAAAAAGGGACAGGGGCTGATTGACGAGCAGTACTTC
TRBD2 | TRBJ2-1 | - | TRBV27 | CASSLVRLAGNGHEQFF | TGTGCCAGCAGTTTAGTTCGGCTAGCGGGAAATGGTCATGAGCAGTTCTTC
- | TRBJ1-2 | few | TRBV7-9 | CASRFGGLHGYTF | TGTGCCAGCAGGTTTGGGGGTCTGCATGGCTACACCTTC
- | TRBJ2-7 | - | TRBV20-1 | CRARVLDSGRKTYEQYF | TGCCGTGCTAGAGTTCTCGATTCGGGACGGAAAACCTACGAGCAGTACTTC
TRBD1 | TRBJ1-2 | few | TRBV7-2 | CASSPTGTGEIYGYTF | TGTGCCAGCAGTCCTACCGGGACAGGGGAGATCTATGGCTACACCTTC
TRBD1 | TRBJ2-7 | many | TRBV10-1 | CASSAGGEQYF | TGCGCCAGCAGTGCAGGGGGCGAGCAGTACTTC
- | TRBJ2-3 | many | TRBV10-3 | CAIRALAITDTQYF | TGTGCCATCAGGGCATTGGCGATCACAGATACGCAGTATTTT
- | TRBJ2-3 | - | TRBV20-1 | CSARELTKDTQYF | TGCAGTGCTAGAGAACTAACGAAGGATACGCAGTATTTT
- | TRBJ1-1 | - | TRBV6-1 | CASRGTLFRGVSDTEAFF | TGTGCCAGCAGGGGGACTTTGTTTCGGGGGGTTTCGGACACTGAAGCTTTCTTT
- | TRBJ2-7 | few | TRBV18 | CASSGKQGVYEQYF | TGTGCCAGCTCAGGGAAACAGGGCGTCTACGAGCAGTACTTC
TRBD1 | TRBJ1-1 | - | TRBV20-1 | CSARVSTGGTESFF | TGCAGTGCTAGAGTCAGTACAGGGGGCACTGAATCTTTCTTT
TRBD2 | TRBJ2-1 | - | TRBV14 | CASSQVGGRVINEQFF | TGTGCCAGCAGCCAAGTAGGCGGGAGGGTAATCAATGAGCAGTTCTTC
- | TRBJ1-2 | few | TRBV7-9 | CASSLTRQGNNYGYTF | TGTGCCAGCAGCTTGACCCGACAAGGGAATAACTATGGCTACACCTTC
- | TRBJ1-2 | - | TRBV12-3/TRBV12-4 | CASTTLVVDDLSNHGYTF | TGTGCCAGCACCACTCTGGTGGTTGACGACCTGTCTAACCATGGCTACACCTTC
TRBD1 | TRBJ1-4 | few | TRBV15 | CATSRNRYRGLGEKLFF | TGTGCCACCAGCAGGAACCGTTACAGGGGGCTTGGGGAAAAACTGTTTTTT
TRBD1 | TRBJ2-7 | few | TRBV28 | CASKGSGTGYYEQYF | TGTGCCAGCAAGGGGTCCGGGACAGGGTACTACGAGCAGTACTTC
- | TRBJ2-1 | once | TRBV7-2 | CASSLGTGRGNEQFF | TGTGCCAGCAGCTTAGGCACAGGGAGAGGCAATGAGCAGTTCTTC
- | TRBJ1-6 | - | TRBV6-1 | CVSSEPRGGIGNSPLHF | TGTGTCAGCAGTGAACCCCGGGGGGGGATTGGCAATTCACCCCTCCACTTT
- | TRBJ2-5 | many | TRBV29-1 | CSVEEDDLGEYF | TGCAGCGTTGAAGAGGACGACCTTGGGGAGTACTTC
TRBD2 | TRBJ2-3 | - | TRBV12-3/TRBV12-4 | CASSGLAGSSDTQYF | TGTGCCAGCAGCGGACTAGCGGGGAGCTCAGATACGCAGTATTTT
- | TRBJ1-1 | few | TRBV12-3/TRBV12-4 | CASSLKIMNTEAFF | TGTGCCAGCAGTTTGAAGATAATGAACACTGAAGCTTTCTTT
TRBD1 | TRBJ1-4 | once | TRBV6-1 | CASSEAGTGERLFF | TGTGCCAGCAGTGAAGCAGGGACAGGGGAAAGACTGTTTTTT
TRBD1 | TRBJ2-4 | many | TRBV29-1 | CSVQPSGTGIHIQYF | TGCAGCGTACAGCCCTCCGGGACAGGGATACACATTCAGTACTTC
TRBD1 | TRBJ2-1 | - | TRBV15 | CATTTLGGPLGEQFF | TGTGCCACCACTACTTTAGGGGGCCCTTTGGGTGAGCAGTTCTTC